This TCR beta chain was recorded in a study of shared clonotypes between healthy human individuals. Libraries were prepared by immunoSEQ multiplex PCR; TCRdb keeps only in-frame clonotypes and omits some of them. The sample holds about 820,000 clones, 80% to 95% seen once. V gave up 5 bases and J gave up 7 bases, with 12 bases separating them. Germline values: CDR1 SEHNR, CDR2 FQNEAQ (reference sequence). This CDR3 has 13 residues. CD45RO-negative, CCR7-selected cells formed the naive CD8 fraction, which excluded terminally differentiated effector memory CD45RA+ cells. The chain has TRBV7-9 and TRBJ2-1; D remains unclear. The receptor's source is a man aged 25 to 40 in good health. Sequenced material: naive CD8+ T cells sorted from blood. This CDR3 reads CASSKRPANEQFF. Written as DNA, the CDR3 is TGTGCCAGCAGCAAGAGACCCGCGAATGAGCAGTTCTTC.